The clone carrying this TCR beta chain occurred many times. Its antigen is as yet unknown. Per germline, CDR1 SGHRS and CDR2 YFSETQ. Between the trimmed V and J ends, which lost 4 bases and 0 bases, there was a span of 7 bases. The CDR3 covers 14 residues. These data come from a study of identical twins. Study outcomes and limitations: For monozygotic twins, models underestimated out-of-frame TCR alpha sharing. The study based its conclusions on cross-sectional statistical analysis and did not follow the same donors.

MiXCR, applied by TCRdb to the 5' RACE reads, yields one record per CDR3 protein. The sample contains around 670,000 distinct CDR3 sequences, around 6% of which appear only once. The TCR sequence derives from a young man in good health. The chain is built from TRBV5-1 and TRBJ1-4, with unresolved D. Sequenced: naive T cells sorted from blood. The CDR3 loop reads CASSRIATNEKLFF. The DNA for the CDR3 is TGCGCCAGCAGCCGCATTGCAACTAATGAAAAACTGTTTTTT. The full variable domain, with the rest looked up from reference TRBV5-1 and TRBJ1-4, is KAGVTQTPRYLIKTRGQQVTLSCSPISGHRSVSWYQQTPGQGLQFLFEYFSETQRNKGNFPGRFSGRQFSNSRSEMNVSTLELGDSALYLCASSRIATNEKLFFGSGTQLSVL.